These 30 T cell receptor beta chains came from one sample sequenced in a study of memory CD4+ T cells and cytomegalovirus serostatus. Single viable CD3+CD4+CD8-CD45RO+ cells were sorted as the memory CD4+ T cells. Libraries were prepared by immunoSEQ multiplex PCR; TCRdb keeps only in-frame clonotypes and omits some of them. Here the sample spans some 60,000 clones, about 68% being singletons. Sequencing used memory CD4+ T cells from blood. The receptors derive from an adult in good health and CMV-seropositive.

The J gene is TRBJ2-2, the V gene TRBV5-1; no firm D call. The ends were cut back, 4 bases at V and 6 bases at J, with 10 bases in the middle. Germline values: CDR1 SGHRS, CDR2 YFSETQ. The CDR3 length is 13 residues. Written as DNA, the CDR3 is TGCGCCAGCAGCCTCATCGAGGCCGGGGAGCTGTTTTTT. Translating gives CASSLIEAGELFF.

The V gene is TRBV29-1, the J gene TRBJ2-1; D may be TRBD1 (6 bases). The germline gives CDR1 SQVTM, CDR2 ANQGSEA. The CDR3 consists of 13 residues. The V end lost 4 bases, the J end lost 8 bases, and 15 bases lay between the germline ends. In DNA, the CDR3 is TGCAGCGTTGCGGGACAAAAGAAAGATGAGCAGTTCTTC. This encodes CSVAGQKKDEQFF.

The V gene is TRBV7-3, the J gene TRBJ1-1; no firm D call. Trimming removed 0 bases from V and 5 bases from J, with 7 bases in between. This CDR3 comprises 13 residues. CDR1 is SGHTA, CDR2 FQGTGA, per germline. CDR3 DNA sequence: TGTGCCAGCAGCTTAACGTCGGTTACTGAAGCTTTCTTT. Translation gives CASSLTSVTEAFF.

This chain joins TRBV19 and TRBJ2-2, with 7 bases lining up with TRBD1. This CDR3 has 14 residues. With 5 bases clipped from V and 3 bases from J, the junction kept 3 bases outside the gene matches. CDR1 is LNHDA, CDR2 SQIVND, per germline (reference sequence). Here the CDR3 reads CASSQGDDTGELFF. In DNA form, the CDR3 reads TGTGCCAGTAGTCAGGGGGATGACACCGGGGAGCTGTTTTTT.

The genes are TRBV25-1 and TRBJ2-3, with 7 positions matching TRBD2. CDR3 length: 15 amino acids. CDR1 MGHDK and CDR2 SYGVNS come from the germline V gene. V was pared by 2 bases and J by 3 bases, with 5 bases of the junction left unmatched. CDR3 amino acids: CASSEGGSVTDTQYF. The CDR3 DNA sequence: TGTGCCAGCAGTGAAGGCGGGAGTGTGACAGATACGCAGTATTTT.

The V gene is TRBV9, the J gene TRBJ2-7; no firm D call. V was trimmed by 0 bases and J by 3 bases, leaving 7 bases between them. The CDR3 contains 13 residues. CDR1 and CDR2 from the germline V gene are SGDLS and YYNGEE. CDR3 in DNA: TGTGCCAGCAGCGTAGCGCCAGACTACGAGCAGTACGTC. Its translation is CASSVAPDYEQYV.

V gene TRBV2 combines with J gene TRBJ2-7; 10 bases fit TRBD2. The CDR3 runs 19 residues. The ends lost 3 bases at V and 5 bases at J; junction bases unmatched: 19. CDR1 is SNHLY and CDR2 is FYNNEI in the germline V gene. CDR3 sequence (DNA): TGTGCCAGCAGTGATACTCTAAATCTGAGCGGGAGGGCCGGGAACGAGCAGTACGTC. It encodes CASSDTLNLSGRAGNEQYV.

The rearrangement joins TRBV5-8 to TRBJ2-3; maybe TRBD2 (6 bases). CDR1 is SGHTS and CDR2 is YDEGEE in the germline V gene. The CDR3 length is 14 residues. Deletions cut 2 bases from V and 4 bases from J, with 11 bases between. This chain's CDR3 is CASSFGGAADTQYF. The CDR3 DNA reads TGTGCCAGCAGCTTTGGCGGGGCGGCAGATACGCAGTATTTT.

V and J are TRBV5-6 and TRBJ2-1; D gene unclear. Germline loops: CDR1 SGHDT, CDR2 YYEEEE. The CDR3 is 12 amino acids. Trimming took 1 base from V and 7 from J, leaving 6 bases between them. CDR3 sequence: CASSLQENEQFF. The DNA of the CDR3 is TGTGCCAGCAGCTTGCAGGAAAATGAGCAGTTCTTC.

In DNA, the CDR3 is TGTGCCATCAGTGAGTCGATAATGCTAGCGGGAAATGAGCAGTTCTTC. Residues: CAISESIMLAGNEQFF. The J gene is TRBJ2-1, the V gene TRBV10-3; 9 bases are a match to TRBD2. The CDR3 consists of 16 residues. The V and J ends lost 0 bases and 7 bases, in that order; junction bases with no gene match: 7. Germline V CDR1 and CDR2: ENHRY, SYGVKD.

The chain carries TRBV28 and TRBJ1-2, with TRBD1 as a possible D gene (5 bases). Trimming cost V 6 bases and J 0 bases, with 20 bases left between them. This CDR3 is 17 amino acids long. The germline V gene has CDR1 MDHEN and CDR2 SYDVKM. The CDR3 DNA reads as TGTGCCAGCAGCCCCGGGGAGGGACGAACCACTAACTATGGCTACACCTTC. Protein product: CASSPGEGRTTNYGYTF.

The genes are TRBV28 and TRBJ1-2, with 7 bases aligning to TRBD1. This CDR3 spans 13 amino acids. Germline CDR1 is MDHEN and CDR2 is SYDVKM. V shed 1 base, J shed 9 bases, and the junction held 5 bases outside the gene matches. The CDR3 reads CASSLSRGGSYTF. The CDR3 DNA sequence: TGTGCCAGCAGTTTATCTCGAGGGGGCAGCTACACCTTC.

The rearrangement links TRBV28 to TRBJ2-3, with D hard to call. Germline CDR1 MDHEN, CDR2 SYDVKM. CDR3 length equals 13 residues. Trimming removed 5 bases at V and 2 bases at J, with 8 bases between. Written as DNA, the CDR3 is TGTGCCAGCAGTCAAGCCAACACAGATACGCAGTATTTT. Protein product: CASSQANTDTQYF.

The V and J genes are TRBV11-1 and TRBJ1-5; D gene ambiguous. Trimming stripped 1 base from V and 2 bases from J, with 18 bases between. Per germline, CDR1 SGHAT and CDR2 FQDESV (reference sequence). The CDR3 has 18 amino acids. CDR3 residues: CASSLERRLRAGNQPQHF. Here the CDR3 DNA reads TGTGCCAGCAGCTTAGAACGTCGACTCCGGGCGGGCAATCAGCCCCAGCATTTT.

This chain connects TRBV5-4 to TRBJ2-7, with D possibly matching TRBD2 (5 bases). Germline V gene sequence: CDR1 SGHNT, CDR2 YYREEE (reference sequence). This CDR3 is built from 13 residues. V lost 0 bases to trimming and J lost 7 bases, with 11 bases between them. CDR3 nucleotides: TGTGCCAGCAGCTTGGCTCGGACGGGGGAGCAGTACGTC. It encodes CASSLARTGEQYV.

This chain links TRBV7-2 with TRBJ2-5; D might be TRBD1 or TRBD2, each matching 5 bases. The CDR3 contains 15 residues. V was clipped by 5 bases and J by 2 bases, with 15 bases between them. The V gene's germline CDR1 is SGHTA and CDR2 FQGNSA. The CDR3 region has the DNA TGTGCCAGCAGCGCCACTGGGACCCATCAAGAGACCCAGTACTTC. Encoded protein: CASSATGTHQETQYF. Combining the CDR3 with reference TRBV7-2 and TRBJ2-5 gives the whole variable domain GAGVSQSPSNKVTEKGKDVELRCDPISGHTALYWYRQSLGQGLEFLIYFQGNSAPDKSGLPSDRFSAERTGGSVSTLTIQRTQQEDSAVYLCASSATGTHQETQYFGPGTRLLVL.

The chain couples TRBV2 to TRBJ1-1, with 7 bases matching TRBD1. Germline loops: CDR1 SNHLY, CDR2 FYNNEI. With V trimmed by 8 bases and J by 8 bases, 5 bases remained unmatched. The CDR3 is made up of 11 amino acids. Here the CDR3 reads CASALDREAFF. CDR3 nucleotide sequence: TGTGCCAGCGCGCTGGACAGGGAAGCTTTCTTT. The variable domain in full, with the rest retrieved from reference TRBV2 and TRBJ1-1, is EPEVTQTPSHQVTQMGQEVILRCVPISNHLYFYWYRQILGQKVEFLVSFYNNEISEKSEIFDDQFSVERPDGSNFTLKIRSTKLEDSAMYFCASALDREAFFGQGTRLTVV.

This clone was observed a single time. The chain has TRBV6-1 and TRBJ2-6; weak D call: TRBD1 (5 bases). This CDR3 has 15 amino acids. Germline V gene sequence: CDR1 MNHNS, CDR2 SASEGT. Trimming removed 2 bases from V and 2 bases from J, with 7 bases in between. The CDR3 coding sequence is TGTGCCAGCAGTGAACAGGGTCCTGGGGCCAACGTCCTGACTTTC. Amino acids: CASSEQGPGANVLTF.

V usage is TRBV10-3 and J usage is TRBJ1-6, with no clear D. The CDR3 is made up of 15 amino acids. V was trimmed by 10 bases and J by 5 bases, leaving 18 bases between them. Germline V gives CDR1 ENHRY, CDR2 SYGVKD. In DNA form, the CDR3 reads TGTGCCACCAGGTCCCTCTTTCCGGATAATTCACCCCTCCACTTT. Its protein is CATRSLFPDNSPLHF.

This clone came up once. The chain links TRBV28 to TRBJ2-7, with 14 bases identical to TRBD2. The CDR3 extends over 15 amino acids. The ends lost 4 bases at V and 3 bases at J; junction bases unmatched: 2. From germline, CDR1 is MDHEN and CDR2 SYDVKM. CDR3: CASSSGTSGSYEQYF. The DNA of the CDR3 is TGTGCCAGCAGTTCCGGGACTAGCGGGAGCTACGAGCAGTACTTC.

The chain joins TRBV29-1 to TRBJ2-7; D possibly corresponds to TRBD2 (6 bases). This CDR3 has 12 residues. The V end lost 6 bases, the J end lost 3 bases, and 12 bases lay between the germline ends. Germline V lookup: CDR1 SQVTM, CDR2 ANQGSEA. CDR3: CSVRTNDYEQYF. CDR3 nucleotides: TGCAGCGTCCGGACTAACGACTACGAGCAGTACTTC.

The chain links TRBV6-1 to TRBJ2-4; 7 bases agree with TRBD1. The junction had 2 bases not matched to a gene; V was cut back by 4 bases and J by 8 bases. CDR1 is MNHNS and CDR2 is SASEGT in the germline V gene. The CDR3 covers 12 residues. The CDR3 loop reads CASSGDSYIQYF. In DNA, the CDR3 is TGTGCCAGCAGTGGGGACAGTTACATTCAGTACTTC.

The rearrangement joins TRBV28 to TRBJ1-2, with D maybe TRBD1 (5 bases). The CDR3 has 13 residues. V shed 6 bases and J shed 10 bases, with 18 bases lying between them. CDR1 is MDHEN, CDR2 SYDVKM, per germline. CDR3 residues: CASRDTIQAFYTF. The CDR3 DNA is TGTGCCAGCAGGGATACGATACAGGCGTTCTACACCTTC.

This sequence joins TRBV7-2 and TRBJ1-4; 8 nucleotides align to TRBD1. The V and J ends lost 4 bases and 8 bases, in that order; junction bases with no gene match: 9. CDR3 size: 15 residues. Germline lookup yields CDR1 SGHTA and CDR2 FQGNSA. Here the CDR3 reads CASSSSQGVNEKLFF. CDR3 bases: TGTGCCAGCAGCTCATCACAGGGGGTAAACGAAAAACTGTTTTTT. Full variable domain (outside the CDR3, taken from reference TRBV7-2 and TRBJ1-4): GAGVSQSPSNKVTEKGKDVELRCDPISGHTALYWYRQSLGQGLEFLIYFQGNSAPDKSGLPSDRFSAERTGGSVSTLTIQRTQQEDSAVYLCASSSSQGVNEKLFFGSGTQLSVL.

V is TRBV7-9 and J is TRBJ1-2, with D possibly TRBD1 on 6 matching bases. The germline V gene has CDR1 SEHNR and CDR2 FQNEAQ (reference sequence). V lost 5 bases, J lost 4 bases, and 14 bases lay in between. CDR3 length: 14 residues. The DNA of the CDR3 is TGTGCCAGCAGCGGGAAGGGCAGGGGCTATGGCTACACCTTC. Protein product: CASSGKGRGYGYTF.

This clone has more than one count but fewer than ten. The chain carries TRBV29-1 and TRBJ1-4, with TRBD1 identical over 7 bases. The CDR3 is made up of 13 amino acids. The trim removed 7 bases at V and 2 bases at J, leaving 4 bases unmatched. Per the germline V gene, CDR1 is SQVTM and CDR2 is ANQGSEA. The CDR3, as DNA: TGCAGCGCATCCAGGGGGACTAATGAAAAACTGTTTTTT. It yields the protein CSASRGTNEKLFF.

This chain joins TRBV10-2 and TRBJ2-3, with no clear D. In germline, CDR1 is WSHSY, CDR2 SAAADI. The CDR3 is 14 residues long. V was shortened by 6 bases and J by 2 bases, with 12 bases between the two germline ends. In DNA form, the CDR3 reads TGCGCCAGCAGCTTAAATGGGCTCACAGATACGCAGTATTTT. It encodes CASSLNGLTDTQYF.

Details on this clone: Other nucleotide sequences from this sample produce the same CDR3. V usage is TRBV18 and J usage is TRBJ1-4, with D maybe TRBD1 (5 bases). The ends were cut back, 6 bases at V and 8 bases at J, with 7 bases in the middle. Germline V gene sequence: CDR1 KGHSH, CDR2 LQKENI. The CDR3 sequence is 11 residues long. The CDR3 sequence: CASSPGEKLFF. CDR3 sequence (DNA): TGTGCCAGCTCCCCAGGGGAAAAACTGTTTTTT.

This clone was counted a few times. This chain uses TRBV6-4 with TRBJ2-3; D is uncertain. The germline CDR1 and CDR2 sequences are MRHNA and SNTAGT. This CDR3 comprises 14 residues. Between the trimmed V and J ends, which lost 11 bases and 3 bases, there was a span of 18 bases. CDR3 sequence: CAFLFPLQTDTQYF. The CDR3 coding sequence is TGTGCCTTTTTGTTTCCACTTCAGACAGATACGCAGTATTTT.

The chain recombines TRBV27 with TRBJ2-7; 8 nucleotides agree with TRBD1. The CDR3 runs 13 residues. V lost 5 bases to trimming and J lost 1 base; unmatched junction nucleotides: 1. CDR1 is MNHEY and CDR2 is SMNVEV in the germline V gene (reference sequence). CDR3 in DNA: TGTGCCAGCAGTACAGGGGGGTCCTACGAGCAGTACTTC. Protein: CASSTGGSYEQYF.